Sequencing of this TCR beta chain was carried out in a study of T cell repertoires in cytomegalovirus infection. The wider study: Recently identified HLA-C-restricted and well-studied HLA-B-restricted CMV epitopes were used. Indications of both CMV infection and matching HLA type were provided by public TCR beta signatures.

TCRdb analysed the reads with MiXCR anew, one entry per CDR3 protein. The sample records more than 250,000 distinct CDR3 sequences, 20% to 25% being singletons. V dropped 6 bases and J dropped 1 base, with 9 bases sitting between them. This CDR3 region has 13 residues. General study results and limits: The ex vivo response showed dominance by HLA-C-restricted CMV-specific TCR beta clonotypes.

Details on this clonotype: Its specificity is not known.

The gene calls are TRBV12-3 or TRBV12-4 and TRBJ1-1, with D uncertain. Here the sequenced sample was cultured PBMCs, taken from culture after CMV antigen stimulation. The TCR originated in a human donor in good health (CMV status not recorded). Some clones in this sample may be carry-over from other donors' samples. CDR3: CASRGSWNTEAFF. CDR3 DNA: TGTGCCAGCAGGGGGTCTTGGAACACTGAAGCTTTCTTT.